Listed here is a single TCR beta chain. Antigen specificity is unknown. This sample stems from a study of response to subunit inactivated influenza vaccine. General observations from the study: The authors proposed limited new T cell recruitment per seasonal influenza vaccination.

Via MiXCR, TCRdb re-called the RT-PCR reads, giving one row per CDR3 protein. The table includes about 160,000 distinct CDR3 sequences, approximately 11% detected once. The CDR3 totals 15 residues. Germline V gene data show CDR1 as DFQATT and CDR2 as SNEGSKA (reference sequence). V was cut by 1 base and J by 7 bases, with 14 bases left in between. The sequence was obtained from a man aged 50-60 years who received an inactivated influenza vaccine. The J gene is TRBJ1-6, the V gene TRBV20-1, with D unresolved. This specimen consisted of non-naive T cells sorted from PBMCs, obtained roughly 48 days after vaccination. The CDR3 loop is CSARAASRLNSPLHF. CDR3 DNA sequence: TGCAGTGCTAGAGCAGCCTCCCGCCTGAATTCACCCCTCCACTTT.